The TCR beta chain described here comes from a study of cytomegalovirus exposure and HLA in healthy donors. The PCR had 60 Vbeta and 13 Jbeta primers. Produced via immunoSEQ multiplex PCR; TCRdb's table is partial and in-frame only. The sample carries under 150,000 clones, roughly four fifths recorded once. Trimming at V came to 6 bases and at J to 13 bases, leaving 9 bases not matched to a gene. The CDR3 is 14 residues long. In germline, CDR1 is MNHEY, CDR2 SVGAGI. Source material: PBMCs. The TCR comes from a woman aged 35 to 49 in good health and CMV-seropositive. V and J are TRBV6-5 and TRBJ2-2; 12 bases fit TRBD1. CDR3 in DNA: TGTGCCAGCAGGGGACAGGGGGCGATAGGTCGGCTGTTTTTT. It yields the protein CASRGQGAIGRLFF.